This T cell receptor beta chain was sequenced for a study of OX40 agonist ivuxolimab in advanced cancers. Study background: Patients in dose escalation had liver, melanoma, kidney or head and neck cancers. Participants averaged roughly 57 years of age (range about 23 to 79) and were roughly 83% male.

Some clones are missing from TCRdb's copy, which holds only in-frame ones; the method was immunoSEQ multiplex PCR. This table has roughly 30,000 clones, more than 75% appearing once. In germline, CDR1 is ENHRY, CDR2 SYGVKD. Deletions cut 3 bases from V and 4 bases from J, with 4 bases between. The CDR3 has 12 residues. This clone was recorded a few times. The receptor comes from an adult with an advanced solid tumor such as melanoma, head and neck, liver or kidney cancer. The sample here was CD4+ or CD8+ T cells sorted from blood, taken in a trial of the OX40 agonist ivuxolimab. The chain carries TRBV10-3 and TRBJ2-1, with D unclear. This CDR3 reads CAISEGYNEQFF. In DNA form, the CDR3 reads TGTGCCATCAGTGAAGGATACAATGAGCAGTTCTTC.